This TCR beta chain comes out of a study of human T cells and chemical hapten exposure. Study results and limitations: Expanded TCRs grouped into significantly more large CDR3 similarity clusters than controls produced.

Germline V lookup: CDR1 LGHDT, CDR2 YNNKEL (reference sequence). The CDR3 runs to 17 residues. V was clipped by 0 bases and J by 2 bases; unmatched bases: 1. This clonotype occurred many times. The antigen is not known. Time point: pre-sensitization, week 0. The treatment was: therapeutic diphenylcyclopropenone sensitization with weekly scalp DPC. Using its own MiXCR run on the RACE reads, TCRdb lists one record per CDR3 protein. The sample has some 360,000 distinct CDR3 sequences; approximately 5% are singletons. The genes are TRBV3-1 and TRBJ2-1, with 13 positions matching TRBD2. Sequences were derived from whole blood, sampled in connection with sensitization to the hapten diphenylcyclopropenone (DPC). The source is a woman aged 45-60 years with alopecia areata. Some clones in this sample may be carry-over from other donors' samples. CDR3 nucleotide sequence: TGTGCCAGCAGCCAAGAGACTAGCGGGAGGCCCTACAATGAGCAGTTCTTC. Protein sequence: CASSQETSGRPYNEQFF.